This T cell receptor (beta chain) was sequenced in a study of cytomegalovirus exposure and HLA in healthy donors (TCRdb year 2017). A note on the overall study: According to an earlier analysis of several hundred of the donors, about 179 million T cells yielded 117 million unique TCR beta sequences and roughly 280 Gb of sequence data. High-throughput TCR immunosequencing, statistical association of individual TCRs with disease status, and machine learning were combined to predict cytomegalovirus infection status. The study profiled the T cell repertoires of 666 subjects by immunosequencing and related them to cytomegalovirus serostatus. Of the roughly 400 genotyped donors, over 80% were placed in the genetic ancestry cluster associated with self-reported Caucasian donors. Donor age, sex, ethnicity and CMV serostatus were compiled together with the repertoire data. In an earlier analysis of over 550 of the donors, high-throughput TCR beta sequencing was used to judge whether each TCR beta V gene segment behaved as functional or pseudogenic. Class I and class II HLA loci were covered by the typing at four-digit resolution. The study was designed to test whether signatures of past pathogen exposure could be identified by cataloging public T cell receptors. A later genetic analysis took genome-wide SNP genotypes for about 55% of the 666 donors and used that subset as a discovery cohort. An early release that covered more than 550 HLA-typed donors contained around 330 gigabases of sequencing data and tens of millions of unique TCR sequences. Among some 400 genotyped donors of the cohort, an average of around 220,000 unique TCR beta nucleotide sequences was sequenced per donor, of which roughly 18% were non-productive. Several DR-DQ haplotypes were handled as single units for association and clustering because linkage in the cohort was strong. Rather than using new phenotypic data, the later analysis identified candidate immune exposures from TCR beta sequences and from how often those sequences occurred across donors. Besides the first cohort of around 700 subjects, a separate validation cohort made up of some 110 different subjects was used. In a later analysis, previously published TCR beta repertoires from some 640 donors were re-analyzed and high-resolution HLA genotyping was added so that TCR occurrence patterns could be studied. All discovery cohort repertoires had been generated using a single sequencing platform. Typing coverage differed by locus: A, B, C, DRB1 and DQB1 were typed in about 620-630 donors, DQA1 in about 510, DPA1 in approximately 600, and DPB1 in 400 to 490. General conclusions and limits of the study: Broadly in line with IMGT annotations, most TCR beta V segments showed up in productive rearrangements about 90% or about 30% of the time in an earlier analysis of about 500 of the donors. The 87-base-pair reads could not distinguish some IMGT-functional V segments, including TRBV6-2 and TRBV6-3, so those segments were excluded. Because HLA typing was unavailable for some donors at each locus, only the typed subset was used in association tests. Correlated functional status among segregating V segments might be attributable to linkage disequilibrium, but an unknown experimental factor could not be ruled out. Because counts were too low, fewer than 20 rarely observed V segments, including chromosome 9 orphons, were excluded from the earlier analysis of several hundred of the donors. A few of the identified cytomegalovirus-associated TCR beta chains were confirmed in vitro to be specific for cytomegalovirus antigens. In a later analysis, the rate of TCR association differed among HLA loci, with DRB1 alleles having the most associated TCRs and HLA-C alleles having the fewest. A later analysis associated 16,951 TCR beta sequences with specific HLA alleles at a false discovery rate of 0.05. Most CMV-associated TCR beta chains appeared to be HLA-restricted in a later analysis, and the HLA associations seemed to be driven largely by CMV exposure. The authors suggested that the approach could potentially be generalized to other disease states and immunological phenotypes. A later genetic analysis associated a missense DCLRE1C variant with V-gene and J-gene trimming of TCR beta chains, and an independent cohort replicated the association. Presence/absence analyses assumed roughly uniform sequencing depth across donors, an assumption that may not hold. A later analysis found that HLA-associated TCR beta chains were more clonally expanded and had lower generation probabilities than equally common non-associated chains. In a later analysis, several top co-occurrence clusters were reported to appear linked to parvovirus B19, influenza, CMV and Epstein-Barr virus. Strong co-occurrence of HLA alleles, especially DR and DQ, made assigning TCR associations to individual alleles difficult. A cluster of highly shared sequence variants was judged likely to represent a technical artifact of the sequencing pipeline. The classifier was reported to diagnose cytomegalovirus status with high specificity and sensitivity in both the original cohort and the validation cohort. The cohort was sequenced for TCR beta chains only, and without alpha or paired-chain data the features that could be detected were limited. In a later genetic analysis, fewer N-insertions in productive TCRs were reported among donors in an Asian-associated ancestry cluster than the approximately 710-donor mean. Most TCR sequences were seen in very few donors, while some public TCRs were found in many individuals. A total of fewer than 200 TCR beta chains were listed by the study as associated with cytomegalovirus. CMV serostatus was the only immune exposure information available for the cohort. A further reported finding was that TCR beta sequences accurately predicted the HLA-A and HLA-B alleles for most subjects in the first cohort.

The cohort comprised around 700 healthy bone marrow donors. At the time of sampling, every cohort member was nominally healthy, though immune exposures that went unrecorded were likely present. The donor was CMV seropositive and belonged to the group of some 290 seropositive cohort members. Every donor gave a peripheral blood sample, and the peripheral blood mononuclear cells from that sample were used for TCR beta sequencing. Genomic DNA extraction from the blood cell samples was performed with the Qiagen DNeasy Blood Extraction Kit. Library method: the immunoSEQ multiplex PCR assay. For the multiplex PCR, a mixture combining 60 forward primers for TCR Vbeta segments and 13 reverse primers for TCR Jbeta segments was used. A multiplex PCR assay on genomic DNA amplified the CDR3 region of rearranged TCR beta genes. The amplified TCR beta libraries were sequenced on the Illumina HiSeq System as 87-base-pair reads. Under the source paper's analysis protocol: A later analysis counted about 76 million unique TCR beta chains across the 666 repertoires, and roughly 11 million of these chains were shared by at least two donors. Raw reads were error-corrected and collapsed into unique sequences by a nearest-neighbor algorithm in which closely related sequences were merged to remove PCR and sequencing errors. Alignment of CDR3 sequences to IMGT reference sequences was used to assign V, D and J gene segments. For a sequence to be retained, a match of at least six nucleotides to both a V gene segment and a J gene segment was required. Rearrangements were called productive when the CDR3 lacked stop codons and stayed in frame with V and J; all others were non-productive. Following IMGT convention, CDR3 was defined as the stretch from the second conserved V-encoded cysteine up to the conserved J-encoded phenylalanine. The earlier analysis of 450 to 750 of the donors excluded any sequence lacking an unambiguous match to a single V gene segment. In an earlier analysis of roughly 500 of the donors, V segments were called functional above 56.7% productive rearrangements and were called segregating when the between-donor standard deviation exceeded 5%. A statistical classification framework was built for diagnosing cytomegalovirus status from the catalog of TCR beta chain sequences. In a later analysis, TCR nucleotide sequences were compared against IMGT/GENE-DB human TR gene sequences so that V and J genes could be assigned. Using the TCRdist pipeline, a later analysis assigned CDR3 sequences along with most-parsimonious VDJ recombination scenarios. In a later analysis, each TCR beta chain was defined by its CDR3 amino acid sequence together with its V-gene family, and reads without a unique V-gene family were excluded. To address suspected cross-contamination and a sequencing artifact, a later analysis removed roughly 640 highly shared, low-generation-probability nucleotide sequences. For each public chain, a later analysis derived a clonal expansion index from normalized ranks of inferred template counts within each repertoire. Generation probabilities in a later analysis came from a VDJ recombination model fitted to out-of-frame rearrangements, and those results were checked against IGoR. A later analysis scored TCR-TCR, TCR-HLA and TCR-CMV co-occurrence with hypergeometric tests, applying a repertoire-size bias correction to TCR pairs. To estimate false discovery rates, a later analysis permuted the HLA or CMV assignments 20 times. In a later analysis, co-occurring TCRs were grouped using DBSCAN, and TCRdist sequence similarity was added for clustering within HLA-allele-positive subsets. Repertoires with fewer than 30,000 or more than 120,000 public chains, plus five repertoires with anomalous nucleotide sharing, were excluded from co-occurrence clustering. TCRdb re-hosts the immuneACCESS table, in-frame sequences only. Its copies lack some clones; in the studies checked, an unresolved V gene accounts for under half of them, and the cause for the rest is not known. From that table come the V and J calls and clone size; the DNA was used to work out D and trimming. The table for this sample lists roughly 150,000 clones; about two thirds of them were counted only once. The top ten hold 2.1% of the sample.

Regarding this clone: Its antigen specificity is not known. There are no base qualities to consult, and no much larger clone falls within one base.

For CDR1 and CDR2, the germline V gene (reference sequence) lists GTSNPN and SVGIG. The CDR3 starts with the cysteine, ends with the phenylalanine, and has 12 residues. Only the CDR3 part of the read is kept: 36 bases, read in frame from the first base. Deletion took 5 bases off V and 4 bases off J, with a span of 9 bases between the germline ends. The sequence links TRBV30 to TRBJ2-1; TRBD1 is a possible D gene, resting on 6 matching bases. The origin of this receptor is a woman aged 55-69 years in good health and CMV-seropositive. The sample taken for sequencing was PBMCs. The nucleotides read TGTGCCTGGGGGGACACTTACAATGAGCAGTTCTTC. Translated, this is CAWGDTYNEQFF.